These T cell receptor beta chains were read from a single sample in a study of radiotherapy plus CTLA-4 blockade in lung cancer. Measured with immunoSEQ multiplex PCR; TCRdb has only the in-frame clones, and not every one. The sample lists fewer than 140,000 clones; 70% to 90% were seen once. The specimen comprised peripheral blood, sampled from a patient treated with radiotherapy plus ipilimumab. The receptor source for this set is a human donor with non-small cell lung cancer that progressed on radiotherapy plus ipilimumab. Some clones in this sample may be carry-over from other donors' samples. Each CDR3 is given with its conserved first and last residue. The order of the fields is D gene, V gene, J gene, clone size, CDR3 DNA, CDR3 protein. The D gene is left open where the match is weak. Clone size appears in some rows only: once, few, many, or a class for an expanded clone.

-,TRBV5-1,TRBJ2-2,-,TGCGCCAGCAGCTTGGACGCGAACACCGGGGAGCTGTTTTTT,CASSLDANTGELFF
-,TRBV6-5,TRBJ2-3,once,TGTGCCAGCAGGACCGGGTGGGGAGCAGATACGCAGTATTTT,CASRTGWGADTQYF
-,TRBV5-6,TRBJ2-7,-,TGTGCCAGCAGCTTTCTAGGGCAGTCAAGCGAGCAGTACTTC,CASSFLGQSSEQYF
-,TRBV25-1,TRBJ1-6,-,TGTGCCAGCAGTGAATGGGCAGGGGACCCCAGGCCCCTCCACTTT,CASSEWAGDPRPLHF
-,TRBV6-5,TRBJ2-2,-,TGTGCCAGCAGTTACTCGATGGGAGCCGGGGAGCTGTTTTTT,CASSYSMGAGELFF
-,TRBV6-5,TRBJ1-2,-,TGTGCCAGCAGTTACTCCGTTCAGGGTAGCTATGGCTACACCTTC,CASSYSVQGSYGYTF
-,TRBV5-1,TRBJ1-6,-,TGCGCCAGCAGCTTGGTCCCCCCCGGGAATTCACCCCTCCACTTT,CASSLVPPGNSPLHF
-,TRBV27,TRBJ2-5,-,TGTGCCAGCAGTTTAGGTCAGGACCCTTCAGAGACCCAGTACTTC,CASSLGQDPSETQYF
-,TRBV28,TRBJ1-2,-,TGTGCCAGCGTGGGGACTAACTATGGCTACACCTTC,CASVGTNYGYTF
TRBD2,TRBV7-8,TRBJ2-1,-,TGTGCCAGCAGTTCTAGCGGGGGAAGGTTCAATGAGCAGTTCTTC,CASSSSGGRFNEQFF
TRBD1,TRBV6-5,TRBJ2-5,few,TGTGCCAGCAGCCGGGACAGACAAGAGACCCAGTACTTC,CASSRDRQETQYF
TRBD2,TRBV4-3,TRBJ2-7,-,TGCGCCAGCAGCCAGAAAATAGCGGGGGGGTTACCCTACGAGCAGTACTTC,CASSQKIAGGLPYEQYF
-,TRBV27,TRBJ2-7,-,TGTGCCAGCAGTTTATCGATAACGGCCGGCTCCTACGAGCAGTACTTC,CASSLSITAGSYEQYF
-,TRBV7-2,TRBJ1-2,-,TGTGCCAGCAGCACAAGCTATGGCTACACCTTC,CASSTSYGYTF
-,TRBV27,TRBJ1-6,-,TGTGCCAGCAGCAACCACGGAGGGGTAGGTAATTCACCCCTCCACTTT,CASSNHGGVGNSPLHF
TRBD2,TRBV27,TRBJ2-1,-,TGTGCCAGCAGCGGACTAGTCCCCCACAATGAGCAGTTCTTC,CASSGLVPHNEQFF
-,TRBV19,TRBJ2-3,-,TGTGCCAGTGGGCGAGTCCCAGGGGGCACAGATACGCAGTATTTT,CASGRVPGGTDTQYF
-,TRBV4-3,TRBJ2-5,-,TGCGCCAGCAGCCAAGGTCCAGGTTCGGGGGCCCAGTACTTC,CASSQGPGSGAQYF
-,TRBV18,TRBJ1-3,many,TGTGCCAGCTCACCTGGGCAGGTAGTCACTGGAAACACCATATATTTT,CASSPGQVVTGNTIYF
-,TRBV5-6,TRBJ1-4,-,TGTGCCAGCAGCTCGCCAATCGAATACGGGACTAATGAAAAACTGTTTTTT,CASSSPIEYGTNEKLFF
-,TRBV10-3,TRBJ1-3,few,TGTGCCATCAGTGCCCTCCGGGACACCATATATTTT,CAISALRDTIYF
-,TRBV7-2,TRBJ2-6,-,TGTGCCAGCAGCCTAAGCACTGGGGCCAACGTCCTGACTTTC,CASSLSTGANVLTF
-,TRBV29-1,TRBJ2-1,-,TGCAGCGTTGATGTGGTCTCCTACAATGAGCAGTTCTTC,CSVDVVSYNEQFF
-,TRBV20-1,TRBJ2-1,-,TGCAGTGCTACCAACAGAGATGAGCAGTTCTTC,CSATNRDEQFF
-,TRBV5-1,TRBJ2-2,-,TGCGCCAGCAGCTTTACCGGGACACTGGAGGCCGGGGAGCTGTTTTTT,CASSFTGTLEAGELFF
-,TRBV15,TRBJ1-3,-,TGTGCCACCAGTACAGGGAACTCTGGAAACACCATATATTTT,CATSTGNSGNTIYF
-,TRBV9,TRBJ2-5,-,TGTGCCAGCAGCGTAGTTGGGGCCGGACAGCAGTACTTC,CASSVVGAGQQYF
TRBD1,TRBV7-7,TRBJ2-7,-,TGTGCTAGCAGCCAGGGACAGGGCCGGGAGCAGTACTTC,CASSQGQGREQYF
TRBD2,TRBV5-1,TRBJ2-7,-,TGCGCCAGCAGCCCTAGCGGGGGAACCTCCTACGAGCAGTACTTC,CASSPSGGTSYEQYF
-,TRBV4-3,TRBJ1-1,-,TGCGCCAGCAGCCAAGATGCAGGGTGGGGGGGAGCTTTCTTT,CASSQDAGWGGAFF
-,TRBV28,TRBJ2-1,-,TGTGCCAGCAGTTTTGTTGGCTCCTACAATGAGCAGTTCTTC,CASSFVGSYNEQFF
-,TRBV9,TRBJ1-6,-,TGTGCCAGCAGCGTACAGGGTACCTCACCCCTCCACTTT,CASSVQGTSPLHF
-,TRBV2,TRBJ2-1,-,TGTGCCAGCAGGGGGTACAATGAGCAGTTCTTC,CASRGYNEQFF
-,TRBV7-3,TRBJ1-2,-,TGTGCCAGCAGCCCAGGACAGAGCTGGGGTTACACCTTC,CASSPGQSWGYTF
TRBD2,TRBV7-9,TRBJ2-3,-,TGTGCCAGCAGCGGGAGGTTCCGGGGGGATAGCACAGATACGCAGTATTTT,CASSGRFRGDSTDTQYF
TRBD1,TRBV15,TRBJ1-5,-,TGTGCCACCAGCGGGGGGACAGGGAACCAGCATTTT,CATSGGTGNQHF
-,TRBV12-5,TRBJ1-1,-,TGTGCTAGTGGTTTAGAAGGGGCGGGTGAAGCTTTCTTT,CASGLEGAGEAFF
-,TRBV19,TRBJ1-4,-,TGTGCCAGTAGTAGCAGGGGATCAGCGCGTGCAACTAATGAAAAACTGTTTTTT,CASSSRGSARATNEKLFF
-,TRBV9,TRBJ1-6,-,TGTGCCAGCAGCGTAGGGGGGGTCAATTCACCCCTCCACTTT,CASSVGGVNSPLHF
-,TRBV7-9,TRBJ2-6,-,TGTGCCAGCAGCTTACTAGCTTCTGGGGCCAACGTCCTGACTTTC,CASSLLASGANVLTF
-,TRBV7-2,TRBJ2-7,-,TGTGCCAGCAGGCCCTACCAGGGGAAGCAGTACTTC,CASRPYQGKQYF
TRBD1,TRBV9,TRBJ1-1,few,TGTGCCAGCAGCGTTAGACAGGGGACGGGCACTGAAGCTTTCTTT,CASSVRQGTGTEAFF
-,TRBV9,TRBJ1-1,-,TGTGCCAGCAGCAAGGACAGCTTGAACACTGAAGCTTTCTTT,CASSKDSLNTEAFF
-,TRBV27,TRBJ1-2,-,TGTGCCAGCAGTTTATCGCAGGGTAAGGTCTATGGCTACACCTTC,CASSLSQGKVYGYTF
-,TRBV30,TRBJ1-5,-,TGTGCCTGGAGTGTACTGGGGTTAAGCAATCAGCCCCAGCATTTT,CAWSVLGLSNQPQHF
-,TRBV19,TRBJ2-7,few,TGTGCCAGTAGTATAGTCGGGTTCGACGAGCAGTACTTC,CASSIVGFDEQYF
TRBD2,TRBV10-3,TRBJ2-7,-,TGTGCCATCAACACTAGCGGGGGGGCCTACGAGCAGTACTTC,CAINTSGGAYEQYF
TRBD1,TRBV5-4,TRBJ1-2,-,TGTGCCAGCAGCCCCGGACAGGGAAGACCGGACTATGGCTACACCTTC,CASSPGQGRPDYGYTF
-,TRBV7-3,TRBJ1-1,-,TGTGCCAGCAGTGGTTCGAGGGCTAACACTGAAGCTTTCTTT,CASSGSRANTEAFF
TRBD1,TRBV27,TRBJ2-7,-,TGTGCCAGCAGTTTCGACAGGGCCTACGAGCAGTACTTC,CASSFDRAYEQYF
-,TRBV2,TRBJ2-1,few,TGTGCCAGCAGCGCGGTGAGCGGATACAATGAGCAGTTCTTC,CASSAVSGYNEQFF
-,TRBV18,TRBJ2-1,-,TGTGCCAGCTCACCACCGCGGGACATCTACAATGAGCAGTTCTTC,CASSPPRDIYNEQFF
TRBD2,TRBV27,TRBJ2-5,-,TGTGCCAGCAGTTCCAATTCCCCGCCAGCGGGGGGGCTCGAGACCCAGTACTTC,CASSSNSPPAGGLETQYF
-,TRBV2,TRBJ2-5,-,TGTGCCAGCAGTGGGAATAGGGGAAGTGAGACCCAGTACTTC,CASSGNRGSETQYF
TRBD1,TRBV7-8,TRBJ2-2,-,TGTGCCAGCAGCTTACAAGACAGGGTTGACACCGGGGAGCTGTTTTTT,CASSLQDRVDTGELFF
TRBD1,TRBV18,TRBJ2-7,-,TGTGCCAGCTCACCCCCGGGACAGGAAGGCTACGAGCAGTACTTC,CASSPPGQEGYEQYF